These 8 T cell receptor beta chains originate from one sample sequenced in a study of CD8 T cells in ankylosing spondylitis. Study results and limitations: The study identified a TCR beta motif of about eight highly homologous variants that appeared characteristic of ankylosing spondylitis blood.

Their cognate antigens are unknown. TCRdb fed the 5' RACE reads into MiXCR, producing one record per CDR3 protein. The sample includes fewer than 550,000 distinct CDR3 sequences, about 5.2% of them seen just once. Sequenced material: blood, either unsorted or a sorted T cell fraction (not recorded which). The receptor set was obtained from a male donor with ankylosing spondylitis.

The CDR3 bases are TGCAGCGTTGAAGATCTCAGGCATTACAATGAGCAGTTCTTC. Amino acids: CSVEDLRHYNEQFF. This rearrangement joins TRBV29-1 to TRBJ2-1, with D unclear. This CDR3 has 14 amino acids. In germline, CDR1 is SQVTM, CDR2 ANQGSEA. Trimming left V 0 bases short and J 4 bases short, with 10 bases between.

This clonotype was counted many times. The gene calls are TRBV11-2 and TRBJ2-1; a possible D gene is TRBD2 (7 bases). The germline V and J ends were trimmed by 1 base and 2 bases, with 18 bases remaining between them. Germline CDR1 SGHAT, CDR2 FQNNGV. CDR3 length equals 18 residues. The CDR3 DNA reads TGTGCCAGCAGCTTAGTGGCCGGGGGGCCCGCGACCTACAATGAGCAGTTCTTC. It specifies CASSLVAGGPATYNEQFF.

Many counts were recorded for this clonotype. This chain links TRBV9 with TRBJ2-1, with D unclear. Trimming removed 0 bases from V and 4 bases from J, with 8 bases in between. CDR3 length: 14 residues. CDR1 and CDR2 (germline): SGDLS, YYNGEE. As DNA, the CDR3 is TGTGCCAGCAGCGTAGGAGGAGCATACAATGAGCAGTTCTTC. Amino acids: CASSVGGAYNEQFF.

This clonotype appeared many times. The J gene is TRBJ2-2, the V gene TRBV15; D remains unclear. The germline gives CDR1 LNHNV, CDR2 YYDKDF (reference sequence). The CDR3 runs to 15 residues. V was pared by 5 bases and J by 5 bases, with 15 bases between. CDR3: CATSPRRVRTGELFF. For the CDR3, the DNA is TGTGCCACCAGCCCCCGAAGGGTTCGGACCGGGGAGCTGTTTTTT.

Many counts were recorded for this clonotype. CDR3 DNA sequence: TGCAGTGCCAGGACTAGCGGGGCGCCAGCCAAAAACATTCAGTACTTC. Amino acids: CSARTSGAPAKNIQYF. The chain recombines TRBV20-1 with TRBJ2-4; TRBD2 matches at 12 bases. This CDR3 contains 16 residues. Losses at the gene ends were 6 bases for V and 0 bases for J; bases not matched to a gene: 6. Germline values: CDR1 DFQATT, CDR2 SNEGSKA (reference sequence).

This clonotype was recorded many times. The chain recombines TRBV20-1 with TRBJ1-1; no firm D call. The CDR3 is 10 amino acids. CDR1 is DFQATT and CDR2 is SNEGSKA in the germline V gene (reference sequence). CDR3 amino acids: CSTPFTEAFF. The CDR3 DNA reads TGCAGCACTCCCTTCACTGAAGCTTTCTTT.

This clonotype occurred many times. The V and J genes are TRBV7-2 and TRBJ2-1; TRBD1 is a possible D gene (6 bases). The germline V and J ends were trimmed by 4 bases and 7 bases, with 23 bases remaining between them. Germline V gives CDR1 SGHTA, CDR2 FQGNSA. The CDR3 extends over 17 amino acids. The CDR3 bases are TGTGCCAGCAGCTCAAACTTCCGGGACACCCTTCGGAATGAGCAGTTCTTC. This sequence encodes CASSSNFRDTLRNEQFF.

The chain employs TRBV5-1 and TRBJ2-5; no reliable D call. Trimming removed 0 bases at V and 5 bases at J, with 11 bases between. Germline V CDR1 and CDR2: SGHRS, YFSETQ. This CDR3 has 14 amino acids. CDR3 protein: CASSLEPESETQYF. In DNA, the CDR3 is TGCGCCAGCAGCTTGGAACCGGAGTCGGAGACCCAGTACTTC.